One sample yielded the 2 T cell receptor beta chains listed below, sequenced in a study of cytomegalovirus exposure and HLA in healthy donors. The PCR was carried out with 60 Vbeta primers and 13 Jbeta primers. Libraries were prepared by immunoSEQ multiplex PCR; TCRdb keeps only in-frame clonotypes and omits some of them. The data hold 180,000 or so clones, with 60% to 80% observed a single time. The material sequenced was PBMCs. The receptors stem from a female donor in good health and CMV-seronegative.

This clone was detected only once. This chain connects TRBV14 to TRBJ1-1; 9 bases match TRBD1. Germline V gene data show CDR1 as SGHDN and CDR2 as FVKESK. V shed 4 bases and J 11 bases; nucleotides not matched to a gene: 8. The CDR3 runs to 13 residues. CDR3 coding DNA: TGTGCCAGCAGCCTGGACAGGGGCAGGCTGGCTTTCTTT. The encoded protein is CASSLDRGRLAFF.

This chain uses TRBV25-1 with TRBJ1-5; TRBD1 matches 7 bases. Germline CDR1 is MGHDK and CDR2 is SYGVNS. The CDR3 covers 15 residues. The V segment lost 1 base and the J segment 7 bases; nucleotides outside the gene matches: 7. CDR3 in DNA: TGTGCCAGCAGTGAATCACAGGGGTCGGGGCAGCCCCAGCATTTT. Translating gives CASSESQGSGQPQHF.